The present TCR beta chain was sequenced within a study of CD8+ T cells in alopecia areata. About the research overall: In an open-label trial, patients got 5 to 10 mg tofacitinib twice daily.

A note on this clone: Its antigen remains unknown. The junction does not match germline at one end; this may be a read error.

Sample treatment: oral pan-JAK inhibitor, 5-10 mg twice daily. From PBMCs, CD4+ and CD8+ T cells were sorted. Isolated RNA was reverse transcribed into cDNA used as the sequencing template. TCRdb's table, derived via immunoSEQ multiplex PCR, lists solely in-frame clones and lacks some. The sample includes some 200,000 clones, roughly two fifths seen only once; the top ten take roughly 2.8%. The CDR3 sequence is 14 residues long. The germline V gene encodes CDR1 MGHRA and CDR2 YSYEKL. Study observations and caveats: Sequencing of scalp samples also captures resident alphabeta T cells of normal skin.

The clonotype comes from a human donor with alopecia areata. Material: CD4+ T cells sorted from blood, obtained around week 36, from a patient treated with tofacitinib. The chain employs TRBV4-1 and TRBJ2-3; D may be TRBD1 or TRBD2 (5 bases each). The CDR3 DNA reads TGTGCCAGCAGCCAAAAAGGGACCACAGATACGCAGTATTTT. It translates to CASSQKGTTDTQYF.